Listed below are T cell receptor beta chains from one sample, sequenced in a study of T-cell memory formation after mild COVID-19. A single record per CDR3 protein comes from TCRdb applying MiXCR to the 5' RACE reads. In the table there are some 190,000 distinct CDR3 sequences, approximately 16% of which are singletons. Sample: PBMCs or a T cell subset sorted from them (not recorded which). Receptors originate from an adult woman who had mild COVID-19 (a few samples of this study predate the infection). Cell type and time point are not known. The CDR3 runs from the conserved cysteine through the conserved F or W. Each record gives: CDR3 protein, CDR3 DNA, V gene, D gene, J gene, clone size. The D gene is left open where the match is weak. Size is omitted from some rows. Given values are once, few, many or a class for expanded clones.

CDR3: CAWSVLSGSINEQFF
DNA: TGTGCCTGGAGTGTACTGAGCGGGAGTATCAATGAGCAGTTCTTC
V: TRBV30
D: TRBD2
J: TRBJ2-1
size: .

CDR3: CASSPREDTIYF
DNA: TGTGCCAGCAGCCCGCGGGAGGACACCATATATTTT
V: TRBV7-9
D: .
J: TRBJ1-3
size: few

CDR3: CASREPSVTPNEQFF
DNA: TGCGCCAGCAGAGAACCTAGCGTCACCCCCAATGAGCAGTTCTTC
V: TRBV5-1
D: .
J: TRBJ2-1
size: .

CDR3: CASSFSGSPGSYEQYF
DNA: TGTGCCAGCAGCTTTTCCGGGTCGCCGGGGAGCTACGAGCAGTACTTC
V: TRBV7-2
D: .
J: TRBJ2-7
size: many

CDR3: CASSQGRGREVSYEQYF
DNA: TGTGCCAGCAGCCAAGGGAGAGGGCGGGAGGTCTCCTACGAGCAGTACTTC
V: TRBV3-1
D: TRBD2
J: TRBJ2-7
size: .

CDR3: CASSLNSDTQYF
DNA: TGTGCCAGCAGTCTGAATTCAGATACGCAGTATTTT
V: TRBV12-3/TRBV12-4
D: .
J: TRBJ2-3
size: .

CDR3: CASSQDLQGRTEAFF
DNA: TGCGCCAGCAGCCAAGATCTACAGGGACGGACTGAAGCTTTCTTT
V: TRBV4-1
D: .
J: TRBJ1-1
size: .

CDR3: CASSFGGAGETQYF
DNA: TGTGCCAGCAGCTTTGGGGGAGCAGGAGAGACCCAGTACTTC
V: TRBV7-3
D: .
J: TRBJ2-5
size: many

CDR3: CASSLAGTDATNEKLFF
DNA: TGCGCCAGCAGCTTGGCCGGGACCGACGCAACTAATGAAAAACTGTTTTTT
V: TRBV5-1
D: .
J: TRBJ1-4
size: .

CDR3: CASSFRDRGYGYTF
DNA: TGTGCCAGCAGTTTCCGGGACAGGGGCTATGGCTACACCTTC
V: TRBV12-3/TRBV12-4
D: TRBD1
J: TRBJ1-2
size: .

CDR3: CASSLGPVTEAFF
DNA: TGTGCCAGCAGCTTAGGTCCGGTCACTGAAGCTTTCTTT
V: TRBV7-9
D: .
J: TRBJ1-1
size: .

CDR3: CSVAFGVGDQPQHF
DNA: TGCAGCGTTGCATTCGGAGTCGGGGATCAGCCCCAGCATTTT
V: TRBV29-1
D: .
J: TRBJ1-5
size: .

CDR3: CASGQGRMGELFF
DNA: TGTGCCAGCGGCCAGGGGAGGATGGGGGAACTGTTTTTT
V: TRBV12-3/TRBV12-4
D: .
J: TRBJ1-4
size: .

CDR3: CASSPKYEQYF
DNA: TGTGCCAGCAGCCCGAAATACGAGCAGTACTTC
V: TRBV7-9
D: .
J: TRBJ2-7
size: .

CDR3: CASSFEVMNTEAFF
DNA: TGCGCCAGCAGCTTCGAGGTTATGAACACTGAAGCTTTCTTT
V: TRBV5-1
D: .
J: TRBJ1-1
size: few

CDR3: CAWSVRRADTQYF
DNA: TGTGCCTGGAGTGTACGCAGGGCAGATACGCAGTATTTT
V: TRBV30
D: .
J: TRBJ2-3
size: few

CDR3: CASSFVSSRRNEQFF
DNA: TGTGCCAGCAGTTTCGTGTCCAGCAGAAGGAATGAGCAGTTCTTC
V: TRBV6-2/TRBV6-3
D: .
J: TRBJ2-1
size: .

CDR3: CASSQEVGINEQFF
DNA: TGTGCCAGCAGCCAAGAGGTTGGAATCAATGAGCAGTTCTTC
V: TRBV3-1
D: .
J: TRBJ2-1
size: many

CDR3: CASSLGGRTDQPQHF
DNA: TGTGCCAGCAGCTTGGGGGGGAGAACGGATCAGCCCCAGCATTTT
V: TRBV5-4
D: .
J: TRBJ1-5
size: few

CDR3: CASSLATSGGEDTQYF
DNA: TGCGCCAGCAGCTTGGCCACCAGCGGGGGGGAAGATACGCAGTATTTT
V: TRBV5-1
D: TRBD2
J: TRBJ2-3
size: few

CDR3: CASSLVTGLNTEAFF
DNA: TGCGCCAGCAGCTTGGTTACAGGGTTGAACACTGAAGCTTTCTTT
V: TRBV5-1
D: .
J: TRBJ1-1
size: .

CDR3: CASSGRFPEAFF
DNA: TGTGCCAGCAGCGGACGATTTCCCGAAGCTTTCTTT
V: TRBV5-5
D: .
J: TRBJ1-1
size: .

CDR3: CASSFSDRGLGNQPQHF
DNA: TGTGCCAGCAGCTTTTCGGACAGGGGTTTAGGCAATCAGCCCCAGCATTTT
V: TRBV7-8
D: TRBD1
J: TRBJ1-5
size: few